Listed here are 26 T cell receptor beta chains from one sample, sequenced in a study of T cell responses to AZD1222 COVID-19 vaccine. Profiling relied on immunoSEQ multiplex PCR, and the TCRdb table lists in-frame clones only, not all of them. Among about 75,000 clones, roughly 88% were seen once, and the ten largest hold 10%. This sample comprised peripheral blood, obtained 28 days after the second dose of the MenACWY control vaccine. The receptors here all came from an adult who received the MenACWY meningococcal vaccine as a control.

This chain joins TRBV10-3 and TRBJ2-2; TRBD2 might be the D (7 bases). CDR1 and CDR2 (germline): ENHRY, SYGVKD. There are 16 residues in the CDR3. V lost 3 bases, J lost 1 base, and 12 bases lay in between. CDR3 DNA: TGTGCCATCAGTGATACGGGGGGCCGGAACACCGGGGAGCTGTTTTTT. Translating it yields CAISDTGGRNTGELFF.

The V gene is TRBV15, the J gene TRBJ2-2, with D hard to call. This CDR3 has 14 amino acids. V shed 1 base and J shed 7 bases, with 10 bases lying between them. Looked up from germline, CDR1 is LNHNV and CDR2 is YYDKDF (reference sequence). The CDR3 loop reads CATSRVVGSGELFF. The CDR3 region has the DNA TGTGCCACCAGCAGAGTAGTTGGAAGCGGGGAGCTGTTTTTT.

The chain joins TRBV15 to TRBJ1-5, with D possibly being TRBD1 (6 bases). The CDR3 has 14 amino acids. Germline V CDR1 and CDR2: LNHNV, YYDKDF (reference sequence). V gave up 0 bases and J gave up 6 bases, with 9 bases separating them. CDR3 in amino acids: CATSRDGTPQPQHF. Written as DNA, the CDR3 is TGTGCCACCAGCAGAGATGGGACACCTCAGCCCCAGCATTTT.

V is TRBV20-1 and J is TRBJ1-2; D might be TRBD1 (5 bases). CDR1 and CDR2 (germline): DFQATT, SNEGSKA (reference sequence). V lost 3 bases and J 2 bases, leaving 16 bases between the germline ends. The CDR3 consists of 15 residues. The CDR3 reads CSASHKGAGNYGYTF. CDR3 sequence (DNA): TGCAGTGCTAGTCATAAGGGAGCAGGGAACTATGGCTACACCTTC.

J is TRBJ1-4 and V is TRBV5-5, with 7 bases matching TRBD1. CDR3 length: 17 amino acids. The germline CDR1 and CDR2 sequences are SGHKS and YYEKEE (reference sequence). V dropped 4 bases and J dropped 7; count of bases not matched to a gene: 16. CDR3 sequence (DNA): TGTGCCAGCAGCATGAAGGGAGGGCAGGGGGTTACTGAAAAACTGTTTTTT. It translates to CASSMKGGQGVTEKLFF.

The chain has TRBV2 and TRBJ1-5; a possible D gene is TRBD1 (5 bases). CDR1 is SNHLY and CDR2 is FYNNEI in the germline V gene. There are 12 residues in the CDR3. Trimming took off 5 bases at V and 6 bases at J, with 8 bases between the two ends. CDR3: CASSRGGQPQHF. The CDR3 DNA follows: TGTGCCAGCAGTCGCGGGGGTCAGCCCCAGCATTTT. The full variable domain, its missing parts supplied by reference TRBV2 and TRBJ1-5, is EPEVTQTPSHQVTQMGQEVILRCVPISNHLYFYWYRQILGQKVEFLVSFYNNEISEKSEIFDDQFSVERPDGSNFTLKIRSTKLEDSAMYFCASSRGGQPQHFGDGTRLSIL.

The J gene is TRBJ1-4, the V gene TRBV30; D unresolved. Germline V gene sequence: CDR1 GTSNPN, CDR2 SVGIG (reference sequence). The CDR3 is 14 amino acids. The V end was cut by 2 bases, the J end by 0 bases, with 7 bases between. As DNA, the CDR3 is TGTGCCTGGAGTCTCGGGGCAACTAATGAAAAACTGTTTTTT. Protein sequence: CAWSLGATNEKLFF.

This CDR3 reads CASSATGTVNEKLFF. The CDR3 DNA follows: TGTGCCAGCAGCGCCACCGGGACCGTGAATGAAAAACTGTTTTTT. This chain uses TRBV6-5 with TRBJ1-4; tentatively, D is TRBD1 (5 bases). Trimming took off 6 bases at V and 5 bases at J, with 16 bases between the two ends. The CDR3 runs 15 residues. Germline CDR1 MNHEY, CDR2 SVGAGI.

The chain couples TRBV6-1 to TRBJ1-6; 7 positions agree with TRBD1. Germline-derived CDR1 and CDR2 are MNHNS and SASEGT. The CDR3 totals 16 residues. Trimming removed 4 bases from V and 8 bases from J; junction bases left unmatched: 11. As DNA, the CDR3 is TGTGCCAGCAGTGCCCTGACAGGGTTCAATGATTCACCCCTCCACTTT. Translated, it gives CASSALTGFNDSPLHF.

J is TRBJ1-2 and V is TRBV7-2, with 7 nucleotides matching TRBD1. This CDR3 comprises 15 residues. V dropped 4 bases and J dropped 5; count of bases not matched to a gene: 10. Germline CDR1 is SGHTA and CDR2 is FQGNSA. CDR3 nucleotide sequence: TGTGCCAGCAGCTCAACGGGACAGCTTAGATATGGCTACACCTTC. It encodes CASSSTGQLRYGYTF.

The chain couples TRBV7-2 to TRBJ2-1; 9 nucleotides match TRBD1. J gave up 3 bases and V 4 bases, and 10 bases lay outside the gene matches. Germline V gives CDR1 SGHTA, CDR2 FQGNSA. The CDR3 totals 17 residues. CDR3 amino acids: CASSSPGQGQGYNEQFF. Here the CDR3 DNA reads TGTGCCAGCAGCTCGCCGGGACAGGGACAGGGCTACAATGAGCAGTTCTTC.

The chain links TRBV3-1 (or the pseudogene TRBV3-2) to TRBJ1-1; D is undetermined. The ends were cut back, 0 bases at V and 5 bases at J, with 19 bases in the middle. Germline V gene lookup returns CDR1 LGHDT and CDR2 YNNKEL (reference sequence). This CDR3 spans 17 amino acids. The CDR3 DNA is TGTGCCAGCAGCCAAGACCCACGAGCTTCTTTCGGGACTGAAGCTTTCTTT. Translation gives CASSQDPRASFGTEAFF.

The V and J genes are TRBV9 and TRBJ1-6, with a tentative D call TRBD1 (5 bases). V lost 0 bases and J lost 8, with 21 bases in between. Germline CDR1 reads SGDLS; CDR2 reads YYNGEE. The CDR3 is 18 amino acids. CDR3 protein: CASSVARGSMDEDSPLHF. The CDR3 DNA sequence: TGTGCCAGCAGCGTAGCTAGGGGAAGTATGGATGAGGATTCACCCCTCCACTTT.

The gene calls are TRBV19 and TRBJ2-7; the D gene is possibly TRBD2 (5 bases). The CDR3 totals 15 residues. Per the germline V gene, CDR1 is LNHDA and CDR2 is SQIVND (reference sequence). Trimming removed 1 base from V and 0 bases from J, with 10 bases in between. The CDR3 sequence is CASSIAAGASYEQYF. CDR3 nucleotides: TGTGCCAGTAGTATAGCGGCGGGTGCCTCCTACGAGCAGTACTTC.

The chain uses TRBV23-1 and TRBJ1-1, with a weak D call TRBD1 (5 bases). TRBV23-1 is classed as an ORF, of uncertain function. The CDR3 has 15 amino acids. V was trimmed by 4 bases and J by 1 base, leaving 13 bases between them. The DNA of the CDR3 is TGCGCCAGCAGTCTTGCCGGGACGGAGAACACTGAAGCTTTCTTT. This gives the protein CASSLAGTENTEAFF.

The chain employs TRBV5-1 and TRBJ1-2; D remains unclear. The CDR3 loop spans 15 amino acids. The germline gives CDR1 SGHRS, CDR2 YFSETQ. V was shortened by 1 base and J by 8 bases, with 18 bases between the two germline ends. The CDR3 reads CASSLSPDSTRGYTF. DNA of the CDR3: TGCGCCAGCAGCTTGTCCCCGGACTCTACGCGGGGCTACACCTTC.

In its sample, this clone was seen once. The chain couples TRBV6-6 to TRBJ1-3; TRBD1 is a possible D gene (5 bases). CDR3 size: 17 residues. The V gene lost 5 bases and the J gene lost 4 bases, with 21 bases spanning the gap. In germline, CDR1 is MNHNY, CDR2 SVGAGI (reference sequence). Here the CDR3 reads CASSLSRQSKSGNTIYF. The CDR3 coding sequence is TGTGCCAGCAGTCTCTCGAGACAGTCGAAGTCGGGAAACACCATATATTTT.

J is TRBJ1-5 and V is TRBV2; D is perhaps TRBD1 (5 bases). Trimming took 3 bases from V and 5 from J, leaving 8 bases between them. The CDR3 runs 13 residues. CDR1 is SNHLY, CDR2 FYNNEI, per germline. The DNA for the CDR3 is TGTGCCAGCAGTGAGGCAGGGTATCAGCCCCAGCATTTT. Protein sequence: CASSEAGYQPQHF.

The gene calls are TRBV28 and TRBJ2-6, with D uncertain. Germline CDR1 and CDR2: MDHEN and SYDVKM. V lost 6 bases, J lost 0 bases, and 9 bases lay in between. This CDR3 spans 15 amino acids. The CDR3 protein is CASRAPISGANVLTF. The CDR3, as DNA: TGTGCCAGCAGAGCCCCGATCTCTGGGGCCAACGTCCTGACTTTC.

The V call is TRBV9, the J call TRBJ2-5, with D possibly matching TRBD2 (5 bases). Trimming took off 1 base at V and 2 bases at J, with 15 bases between the two ends. The CDR3 spans 16 residues. Germline V gives CDR1 SGDLS, CDR2 YYNGEE. The CDR3 reads CASSVFGGSSQETQYF. The CDR3 DNA reads TGTGCCAGCAGCGTATTTGGTGGGAGCTCTCAAGAGACCCAGTACTTC.

Judged by abundance, this clone is medium-sized. The V call is TRBV10-1, the J call TRBJ1-1; TRBD1 matches 7 bases. Germline lookup yields CDR1 WNHNN and CDR2 SYGVQD (reference sequence). The CDR3 runs 16 residues. Unmatched junction bases numbered 10, after V lost 0 bases and J lost 6 bases. The CDR3 region has the DNA TGCGCCAGCAGTGAGTCGCCAGGGGGGTTCAACGCTGAAGCTTTCTTT. This gives the protein CASSESPGGFNAEAFF.

This clone was found a few times. The chain employs TRBV19 and TRBJ2-1; 8 nucleotides align to TRBD1. V lost 1 base and J lost 4; bases outside the gene matches: 3. The CDR3 runs to 15 residues. Germline CDR1 reads LNHDA; CDR2 reads SQIVND (reference sequence). CDR3 DNA sequence: TGTGCCAGTAGTATAGGGACAGGGTCTTACAATGAGCAGTTCTTC. This encodes CASSIGTGSYNEQFF. The whole variable domain, remainder taken from reference TRBV19 and TRBJ2-1, is DGGITQSPKYLFRKEGQNVTLSCEQNLNHDAMYWYRQDPGQGLRLIYYSQIVNDFQKGDIAEGYSVSREKKESFPLTVTSAQKNPTAFYLCASSIGTGSYNEQFFGPGTRLTVL.

This clone was found once. V usage is TRBV30 and J usage is TRBJ2-7; D is uncertain. CDR1 and CDR2 from the germline V gene are GTSNPN and SVGIG (reference sequence). V shed 2 bases and J shed 3 bases, with 8 bases lying between them. The CDR3 is 12 amino acids. For the CDR3, the DNA is TGTGCCTGGAGTCATGAGCTCTACGAGCAGTACTTC. Its translation: CAWSHELYEQYF.

This clone was detected only once. The chain joins TRBV28 to TRBJ1-1; D remains unclear. This CDR3 region has 15 residues. Germline lookup yields CDR1 MDHEN and CDR2 SYDVKM. V was cut by 2 bases and J by 11 bases, with 21 bases left in between. The CDR3 nucleotides read TGTGCCAGCAGTTTAGAGCACACAGAATCTTTTATGGCTTTCTTT. Amino acid sequence: CASSLEHTESFMAFF.

This chain links TRBV9 with TRBJ1-2; D possibly corresponds to TRBD1 (5 bases). Germline V gene sequence: CDR1 SGDLS, CDR2 YYNGEE. The ends were cut back, 0 bases at V and 4 bases at J, with 10 bases in the middle. The CDR3 has 14 residues. The chain's CDR3 is CASSVEGPSYGYTF. The CDR3 DNA is TGTGCCAGCAGCGTAGAGGGGCCGAGCTATGGCTACACCTTC.

This chain uses TRBV28 with TRBJ1-2; D perhaps matches TRBD1 (6 bases). V shed 5 bases and J shed 0 bases, with 19 bases lying between them. CDR3 size: 17 residues. CDR1 and CDR2 from the germline V gene are MDHEN and SYDVKM. The CDR3: CASSLDRRRSPNYGYTF. The DNA of the CDR3 is TGTGCCAGCAGTCTAGACAGGAGGAGGTCCCCTAACTATGGCTACACCTTC.